This T cell receptor (beta chain) derives from a study of technical replicates of blood from a handful of donors. The table came from immunoSEQ multiplex PCR; TCRdb's copy has only in-frame clones and leaves some out. The data contain about 89,000 clones, about 94% of them singletons. The germline V gene has CDR1 SGHVS and CDR2 FQNEAQ. This CDR3 has 16 residues. The V end lost 2 bases, the J end lost 1 base, and 14 bases lay between the germline ends. Sequenced input: T cells isolated from PBMCs. This chain connects TRBV7-8 to TRBJ1-2, with a tentative D call TRBD1 (5 bases). The source is a human donor in good health. The CDR3 nucleotides read TGTGCCAGCAGCTTATGGACGGACACCATTAACTATGGCTACACCTTC. Amino acids: CASSLWTDTINYGYTF. Based on the CDR3 plus reference TRBV7-8 and TRBJ1-2, the full variable domain is GAGVSQSPRYKVAKRGQDVALRCDPISGHVSLFWYQQALGQGPEFLTYFQNEAQLDKSGLPSDRFFAERPEGSVSTLKIQRTQQEDSAVYLCASSLWTDTINYGYTFGSGTRLTVV.